This T cell receptor (beta chain) emerged from a study of PD-1 blockade in classical Hodgkin lymphoma (dated by TCRdb to 2018 to 2021). For context, the study as a whole: Nivolumab dosing was 3 mg/kg intravenously every 2 weeks, continuing until either disease progression or unacceptable toxicity. The study used CyTOF and TCR beta sequencing to define a peripheral blood immune signature of response to PD-1 blockade in classical Hodgkin lymphoma. The paper as a whole reports these results and caveats: Trial patients with a complete response had baseline diversity similar to that of newly diagnosed patients, while partial responders and progressors had significantly lower diversity. Only a single clinical trial cohort was studied, and what caused the repertoire differences, possibly disease activity or prior therapy, remained undefined. Lower diversity was observed in patients in whom nivolumab was started less than 1 year after ASCT, and these patients were excluded from later analyses so that confounding by immune reconstitution would be avoided. By C4D1, a significant rise was seen in CD4+ TCR diversity but not in CD8+ TCR diversity (p=0.0027 vs p=0.16), and the rise was most apparent among complete responders (p=0.02). Baseline TCR diversity was reported as lower in newly diagnosed patients than in healthy donors, and lower still in relapsed/refractory patients.

Comment on this clone: Which antigen it targets is not known. Base qualities are missing; no much larger clone stands one base away.

The time point label of this sample denotes: cycle 1 day 1 (C1D1), immediately before nivolumab initiation. Relapse after autologous stem cell transplantation had occurred in all trial patients, and cohorts A, B and C were distinguished by prior brentuximab vedotin exposure. The trial cohort comprised a few dozen patients with relapsed/refractory classical Hodgkin lymphoma whose best overall responses were complete response, partial response or progressive disease. Single-agent nivolumab was administered to trial patients in the multi-cohort phase II CheckMate 205 trial. An independent review committee assessed best overall response by applying the 2007 International Working Group response criteria. PBMCs from the trial were collected at three points: immediately before nivolumab initiation (C1D1), and during therapy at cycle 2 day 1 and cycle 4 day 1. Peripheral blood was collected in 8 mL Vacutainer Cell Preparation Tubes, from which PBMCs were isolated by centrifugation and then cryopreserved.

The Qiagen DNeasy kit was used to extract genomic DNA both from unsorted PBMCs and from the negatively selected CD4+ and CD8+ fractions. Amplification of TCR beta CDR3 regions was done by immunoSEQ multiplex PCR with primers that anneal to V and J segments. Amplification bias was minimized using a synthetic immune receptor repertoire, and residual bias was removed computationally after sequencing. Turning to the authors' computational methods: Repertoire diversity was quantified as the Shannon entropy index using custom Python scripts. Unsorted, CD4+ and CD8+ repertoires were analyzed separately, except for combined analyses in which CD4+ and CD8+ sequences were merged in silico. Clonal expansion was defined as a frequency increase of at least 2-fold after treatment compared with C1D1, and clones undetected at baseline were assigned a pseudocount of 0.5. Singleton clones were defined as clones with 0 or 1 copy at C1D1, and non-singleton clones were defined as clones with 2 or more copies. Clones expanded in unsorted samples were labelled as CD4+, CD8+ or unknown by matching protein sequences in sorted samples from the same patient. Wilcoxon tests on paired samples were used to test diversity changes from C1D1 to C4D1. TCRdb's version of the immuneACCESS table is confined to in-frame rearrangements and falls short of the full clone set. An unresolved V gene accounts for under half of the shortfall where checked; the remainder is of unknown origin. V, J and clone size derive from that table, while D and trimming were established from the DNA sequence. The sample table contains 20,000 to 30,000 clones; only one count was recorded for around 70% of them. The top ten constitute 2.5% to 4% of the sample.

The cysteine opens and the phenylalanine closes a CDR3 of 12 amino acids. Just CDR3 DNA is preserved here, 36 bases in frame from base 1. Trimming takes 0 bases from V and 6 bases from J, and the germline ends sit 7 bases apart. Looking up the germline V gene yields CDR1 SGHRS and CDR2 YFSETQ. This TCR came from a human donor with classical Hodgkin lymphoma. This sample comprised peripheral blood mononuclear cells (PBMCs), obtained at baseline. In this chain, TRBV5-1 is recombined with TRBJ2-7; the D gene lacks a confident call. The CDR3 protein is CASSLAVGEQYF. The DNA is as follows: TGCGCCAGCAGCTTGGCAGTTGGCGAGCAGTACTTC.